A selection of T cell receptor beta chains follows, all from one sample in a study of regulatory T cells in long-lasting Graves disease. TCRdb recomputed calls from the multiplex PCR reads with MiXCR, one row per CDR3 protein. The table shows 450,000 to 700,000 distinct CDR3 sequences, with roughly 13% occurring only once. These same records also appear under a second study, on T cells in Graves' hyperthyroidism and ophthalmopathy.

The sequences come from peripheral blood mononuclear cells (PBMCs), collected at new diagnosis, from a patient treated with antithyroid drugs. The receptors here all came from a man younger than 45 with Graves disease. Both conserved end residues are part of each CDR3. For some rows the clone size is stated as once, few or many, or as a class when expanded; others skip it.

-,TRBV6-2/TRBV6-3,CASSYDWNSYEQYF
-,TRBV29-1,CSVELGRQETQYF
few,TRBV5-1,CASSFSREGDTDTQYF
few,TRBV13,CASSPPYSGNTIYF
many,TRBV11-1,CASSSFRAGLAGSLLYEQYF
many,TRBV4-1,CASSYEEGQPQHF
-,TRBV5-4,CASSPAPGLAAREQFF
many,TRBV20-1,CSARVSLAGVLEQYF
many,TRBV18,CASSPPGSNQPQHF
few,TRBV18,CASSPPLGDRGTDTQYF
many,TRBV29-1,CSVGQGASNEKLFF
-,TRBV5-6,CASSLDLTREQFF
-,TRBV7-8,CASSLGGSSGYNEQFF